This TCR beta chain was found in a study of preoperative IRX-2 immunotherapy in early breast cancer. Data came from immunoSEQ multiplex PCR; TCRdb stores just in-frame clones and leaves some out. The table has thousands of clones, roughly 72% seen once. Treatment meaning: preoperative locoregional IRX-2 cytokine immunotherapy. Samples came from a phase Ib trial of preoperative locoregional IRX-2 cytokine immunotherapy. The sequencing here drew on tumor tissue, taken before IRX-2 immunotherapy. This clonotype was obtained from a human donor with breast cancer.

The CDR3 nucleotides read TGCAGCGTTGAAGGCCTTGACAGTAATGAGCAGTTCTTC. It is translated as CSVEGLDSNEQFF. V gene TRBV29-1 combines with J gene TRBJ2-1; TRBD1 might be the D (5 bases). The V gene lost 1 base and the J gene lost 7 bases, with 11 bases spanning the gap. CDR1 is SQVTM, CDR2 ANQGSEA, per germline. The CDR3 totals 13 residues.